What follows is one T cell receptor beta chain and its context. Germline is not matched at one junction end, which may reflect a read error. Stated treatment: preoperative locoregional IRX-2 cytokine immunotherapy. The CDR3 extends over 14 amino acids. Germline CDR1 SGHNT, CDR2 YENEEA. The record originates from a study of preoperative IRX-2 immunotherapy in early breast cancer. Profiled with immunoSEQ multiplex PCR; TCRdb holds only in-frame clones, not every one. There are more than 35,000 clones in the sample; roughly 80% occur only once, and approximately 1.1% lies in the top ten. This receptor was obtained from a human donor with breast cancer. The material sequenced was tumor tissue, taken after IRX-2 immunotherapy. The chain has TRBV11-3 and TRBJ1-2; no clear D. The CDR3 bases are TGTGCCAGCAGCTTCGGGATAGCTAACTATGGTTACACCTTC. Its protein is CASSFGIANYGYTF.